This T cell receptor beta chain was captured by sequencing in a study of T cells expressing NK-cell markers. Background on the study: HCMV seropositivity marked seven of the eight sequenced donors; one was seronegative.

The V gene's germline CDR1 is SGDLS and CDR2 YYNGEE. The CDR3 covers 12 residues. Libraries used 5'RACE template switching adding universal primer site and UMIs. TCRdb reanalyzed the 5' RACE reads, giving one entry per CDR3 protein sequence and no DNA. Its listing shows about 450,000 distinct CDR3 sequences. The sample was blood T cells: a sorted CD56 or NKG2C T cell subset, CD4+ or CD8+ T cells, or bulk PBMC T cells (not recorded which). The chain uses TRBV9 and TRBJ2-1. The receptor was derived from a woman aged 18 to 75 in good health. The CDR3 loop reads CASSVGYNEQFF. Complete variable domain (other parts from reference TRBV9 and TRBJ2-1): DSGVTQTPKHLITATGQRVTLRCSPRSGDLSVYWYQQSLDQGLQFLIQYYNGEERAKGNILERFSAQQFPDLHSELNLSSLELGDSALYFCASSVGYNEQFFGPGTRLTVL.